Listed below are T cell receptor beta chains from one sample, sequenced in a study of T cell responses to AZD1222 COVID-19 vaccine. The table came from immunoSEQ multiplex PCR; TCRdb's copy has only in-frame clones and leaves some out. The data hold more than 75,000 clones, with approximately 90% observed a single time. Material: peripheral blood, obtained on day 0 of AZD1222 vaccination. Receptors originate from an adult in good health. Both conserved end residues are part of each CDR3. Each record gives: clone size, V gene, D gene, J gene, CDR3 DNA, CDR3 protein. A D gene is named only where the DNA matches it firmly. Rows may omit the clone size; those that give it use once, few, many or a size class.

abundance: once
v_gene: TRBV12-3/TRBV12-4
d_gene: TRBD1
j_gene: TRBJ1-2
CDR3nt: TGTGCCAGCAGTCAGGGACAGGTTGGTGGCTACACCTTC
CDR3aa: CASSQGQVGGYTF

abundance: .
v_gene: TRBV12-3/TRBV12-4
d_gene: .
j_gene: TRBJ1-2
CDR3nt: TGTGCCAGCAGTTTTCCGAGTCCCCAGACCTTC
CDR3aa: CASSFPSPQTF

abundance: .
v_gene: TRBV28
d_gene: .
j_gene: TRBJ1-2
CDR3nt: TGTGCCAGCAGTAACTCGGGACTGGCCTATGGCTACACCTTC
CDR3aa: CASSNSGLAYGYTF

abundance: .
v_gene: TRBV29-1
d_gene: .
j_gene: TRBJ2-4
CDR3nt: TGCAGCGTTTATTCACAGCAAAACATTCAGTACTTC
CDR3aa: CSVYSQQNIQYF

abundance: .
v_gene: TRBV5-5
d_gene: .
j_gene: TRBJ2-2
CDR3nt: TGTGCCAGCAGCTTGAACATACGCGGAACCGGGGAGCTGTTTTTT
CDR3aa: CASSLNIRGTGELFF

abundance: few
v_gene: TRBV6-5
d_gene: .
j_gene: TRBJ2-7
CDR3nt: TGTGCCAGCAGTTACTCGATTCTGGGCTACGAGCAGTACTTC
CDR3aa: CASSYSILGYEQYF

abundance: .
v_gene: TRBV11-1
d_gene: TRBD2
j_gene: TRBJ2-1
CDR3nt: TGTGCCAGCAGCCCCCGGGAGGGTGACAATGAGCAGTTCTTC
CDR3aa: CASSPREGDNEQFF

abundance: .
v_gene: TRBV7-3
d_gene: .
j_gene: TRBJ2-5
CDR3nt: TGTGCCAGCAGTCAAATCACTAGAGAGACCCAGTACTTC
CDR3aa: CASSQITRETQYF

abundance: .
v_gene: TRBV7-2
d_gene: .
j_gene: TRBJ2-5
CDR3nt: TGTGCCAGCAGCTCACTACAGGGAGGAGAGACCCAGTACTTC
CDR3aa: CASSSLQGGETQYF

abundance: .
v_gene: TRBV7-8
d_gene: TRBD1
j_gene: TRBJ2-1
CDR3nt: TGTGCCAGCAGCCGGGACAGGAACAATGAGCAGTTCTTC
CDR3aa: CASSRDRNNEQFF

abundance: once
v_gene: TRBV7-2
d_gene: TRBD2
j_gene: TRBJ2-1
CDR3nt: TGTGCCAGCAGAAGGACTAGCGGGAACAATGAGCAGTTCTTC
CDR3aa: CASRRTSGNNEQFF

abundance: .
v_gene: TRBV19
d_gene: .
j_gene: TRBJ1-2
CDR3nt: TGTGCCAGTAGTATAGCGGACAGTCCGACCTATGGCTACACCTTC
CDR3aa: CASSIADSPTYGYTF

abundance: .
v_gene: TRBV5-4
d_gene: .
j_gene: TRBJ1-3
CDR3nt: TGTGCCAGCAGCTTTGGTACTGGAAACACCATATATTTT
CDR3aa: CASSFGTGNTIYF

abundance: once
v_gene: TRBV11-2
d_gene: .
j_gene: TRBJ1-1
CDR3nt: TGTGCCAGCAGCCTGCGGACGGACACGACTGAAGCTTTCTTT
CDR3aa: CASSLRTDTTEAFF

abundance: few
v_gene: TRBV5-1
d_gene: TRBD1
j_gene: TRBJ1-2
CDR3nt: TGCGCCAGCAGCGAACAACAGGGGGGAAACCTCTATGGCTACACCTTC
CDR3aa: CASSEQQGGNLYGYTF

abundance: .
v_gene: TRBV9
d_gene: TRBD1
j_gene: TRBJ1-2
CDR3nt: TGTGCCAGCAGCGTAGAGGGGGCAGGCTATGGCTACACCTTC
CDR3aa: CASSVEGAGYGYTF

abundance: .
v_gene: TRBV3-1/TRBV3-2
d_gene: .
j_gene: TRBJ2-5
CDR3nt: TGTGCCAGCAGCTCCAGGGGTGCGGAGACCCAGTACTTC
CDR3aa: CASSSRGAETQYF